This TCR beta chain was observed in a study of shared clonotypes between healthy human individuals. Whole-study context: The cohort comprised a couple of women and a few men. Their ages spanned 18 to 49 years. General study results and limits: As a rule, naive subsets had a larger estimated richness than memory subsets.

The V end was cut by 6 bases, the J end by 4 bases, with 14 bases between. Germline V CDR1 and CDR2: SGHTA, FQGNSA. CDR3 length equals 14 residues. The study separated CD4+ cells into CD45RA+ naive and CD45RA-negative memory subsets. Regarding this clone: Its specificity is unknown.

Clones were sequenced by immunoSEQ multiplex PCR, and TCRdb holds only the in-frame ones, with some missing. Of millions of clones listed, 85% to 95% were seen once; the top ten hold more than 0.1%. The source is a man between 18 and 35 years old in good health. The specimen sequenced was naive CD4+ T cells sorted from blood. As to subset: CD45RA+ positively selected. V is TRBV7-2 and J is TRBJ2-3; tentative D call: TRBD2 (6 bases). CDR3 region: CASRFGGSADTQYF. In DNA, the CDR3 is TGTGCCAGCAGGTTTGGGGGGAGCGCAGATACGCAGTATTTT.